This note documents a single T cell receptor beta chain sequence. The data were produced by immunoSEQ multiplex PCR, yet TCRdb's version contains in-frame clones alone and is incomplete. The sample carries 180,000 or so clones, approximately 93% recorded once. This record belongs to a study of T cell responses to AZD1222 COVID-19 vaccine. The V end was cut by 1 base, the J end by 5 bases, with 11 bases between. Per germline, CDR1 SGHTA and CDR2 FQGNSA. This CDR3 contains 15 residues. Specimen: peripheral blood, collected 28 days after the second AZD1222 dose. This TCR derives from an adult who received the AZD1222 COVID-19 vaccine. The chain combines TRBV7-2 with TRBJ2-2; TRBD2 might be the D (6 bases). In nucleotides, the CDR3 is TGTGCCAGCAGCTTAGTTGGACTAACAACCGGGGAGCTGTTTTTT. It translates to CASSLVGLTTGELFF.